This TCR beta chain is from a study of CD8 T cells in Susac syndrome. The authors carried out high-throughput sequencing of TCR beta. They applied it to CD8+ and CD4+ T cells obtained from blood. CDR1 and CDR2 (germline): SEHNR, FQNEAQ (reference sequence). With 2 bases removed from V and 4 bases from J, the gap between germline ends came to 5 bases. The CDR3 sequence is 12 residues long. RNA in amounts of about 0.5 to 1 ug was reverse transcribed with random hexamers. The authors amplified TCR beta CDR3 across 54 Vbeta and 13 Jbeta using immunoSEQ multiplex PCR. In TCRdb, the immunoSEQ multiplex PCR reads were re-called with MiXCR into one record per CDR3 protein. The profile shows about 440,000 distinct CDR3 sequences, about 85% of them singletons.

This TCR was recovered from a human donor with multiple sclerosis. This chain uses TRBV7-9 with TRBJ2-5; D unresolved. Material for sequencing was CD8+ T cells from PBMCs. The CDR3 sequence is CASSLLLETQYF. The CDR3 coding sequence is TGTGCCAGCAGCTTACTTTTAGAGACCCAGTACTTC. Filled out from reference TRBV7-9 and TRBJ2-5, the complete variable domain reads DTGVSQNPRHKITKRGQNVTFRCDPISEHNRLYWYRQTLGQGPEFLTYFQNEAQLEKSRLLSDRFSAERPKGSFSTLEIQRTEQGDSAMYLCASSLLLETQYFGPGTRLLVL.